This entry is about one T cell receptor (beta chain). Its antigen remains unknown. These data originate in a study of cytomegalovirus exposure and HLA in healthy donors. Overall study findings and caveats: Sequencing likely produced, as an artifact, a cluster of highly shared sequence variants. There were a few CMV-associated chains whose specificity for CMV antigens was confirmed in vitro. An analysis that was carried out later associated 15,000 to 20,000 TCR beta sequences with HLA alleles at 0.05 false discovery rate. A later analysis by the authors found several of the most significant clusters apparently linked to common viral pathogens.

The V gene's germline CDR1 is LNHDA and CDR2 SQIVND (reference sequence). The CDR3 extends over 15 amino acids. The V and J ends lost 5 bases and 3 bases, in that order; junction bases with no gene match: 6. With 60 Vbeta and 13 Jbeta primers, the PCR was carried out. This table comes from immunoSEQ multiplex PCR, and its TCRdb copy is limited to in-frame clones, with some not included. The sample's table shows roughly 100,000 clones. V is TRBV19 and J is TRBJ1-5; 8 positions match TRBD1. The receptor comes from a man between 40 and 49 years old in good health and CMV-seronegative. The source material was PBMCs. The CDR3 protein is CASSSDRDPNQPQHF. CDR3 coding DNA: TGTGCCAGTAGTTCGGACAGGGACCCCAATCAGCCCCAGCATTTT.